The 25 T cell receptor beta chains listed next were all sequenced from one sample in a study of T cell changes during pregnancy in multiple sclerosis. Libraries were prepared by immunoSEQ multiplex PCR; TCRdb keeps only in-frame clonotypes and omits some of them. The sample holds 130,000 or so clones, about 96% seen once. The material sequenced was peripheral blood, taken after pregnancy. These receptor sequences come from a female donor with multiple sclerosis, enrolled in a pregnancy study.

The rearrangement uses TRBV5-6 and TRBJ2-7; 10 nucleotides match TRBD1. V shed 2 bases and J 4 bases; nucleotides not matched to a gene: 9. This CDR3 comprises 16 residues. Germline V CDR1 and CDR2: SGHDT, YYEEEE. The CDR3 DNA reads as TGTGCCAGCAGCTTAATAGGGACAGGGGAGGAGTACGAGCAGTACTTC. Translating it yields CASSLIGTGEEYEQYF.

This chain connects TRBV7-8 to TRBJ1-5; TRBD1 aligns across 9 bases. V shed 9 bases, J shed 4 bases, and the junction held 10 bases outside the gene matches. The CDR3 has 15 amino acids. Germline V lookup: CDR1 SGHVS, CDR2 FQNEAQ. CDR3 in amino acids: CASQGQGSRNQPQHF. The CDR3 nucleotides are TGTGCCAGTCAGGGACAGGGATCCCGAAATCAGCCCCAGCATTTT.

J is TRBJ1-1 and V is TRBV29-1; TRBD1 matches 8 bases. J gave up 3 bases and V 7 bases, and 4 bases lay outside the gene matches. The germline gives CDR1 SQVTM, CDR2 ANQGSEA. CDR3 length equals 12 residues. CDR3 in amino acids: CSDNRGYTEAFF. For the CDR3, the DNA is TGCAGCGATAACAGGGGGTACACTGAAGCTTTCTTT.

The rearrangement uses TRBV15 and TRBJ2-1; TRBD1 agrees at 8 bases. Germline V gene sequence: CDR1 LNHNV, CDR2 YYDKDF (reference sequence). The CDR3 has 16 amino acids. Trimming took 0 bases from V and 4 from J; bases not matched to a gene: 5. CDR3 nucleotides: TGTGCCACCAGCAGAGATACGGGACAGGCTTACAATGAGCAGTTCTTC. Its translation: CATSRDTGQAYNEQFF.

As DNA, the CDR3 is TGTGCCAGCAGTGAAGCGGCAGGGGCCCTTAATGGCTACACCTTC. Residues: CASSEAAGALNGYTF. V usage is TRBV6-1 and J usage is TRBJ1-2, with a possible D match to TRBD1 (6 bases). With 0 bases removed from V and 6 bases from J, the gap between germline ends came to 14 bases. The CDR3 is 15 amino acids. Looked up from germline, CDR1 is MNHNS and CDR2 is SASEGT.

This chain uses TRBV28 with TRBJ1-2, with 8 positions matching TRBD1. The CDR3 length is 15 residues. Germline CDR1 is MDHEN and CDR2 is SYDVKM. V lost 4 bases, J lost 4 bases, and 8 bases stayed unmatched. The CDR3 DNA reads TGTGCCAGCAGTTATCCGGACAGGGAGGGCTATGGCTACACCTTC. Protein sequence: CASSYPDREGYGYTF.

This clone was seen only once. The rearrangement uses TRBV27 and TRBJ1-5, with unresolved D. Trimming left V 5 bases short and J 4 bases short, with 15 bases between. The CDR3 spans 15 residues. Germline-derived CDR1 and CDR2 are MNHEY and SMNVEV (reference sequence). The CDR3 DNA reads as TGTGCCAGCAGTCCCGGAGAGGTATCAAATCAGCCCCAGCATTTT. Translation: CASSPGEVSNQPQHF.

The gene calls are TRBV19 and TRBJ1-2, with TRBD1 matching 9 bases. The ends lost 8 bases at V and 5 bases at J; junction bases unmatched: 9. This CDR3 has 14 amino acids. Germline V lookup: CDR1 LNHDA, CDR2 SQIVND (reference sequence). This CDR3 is CASGVQGAGYGYTF. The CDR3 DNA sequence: TGTGCCAGTGGGGTACAGGGGGCAGGGTATGGCTACACCTTC.

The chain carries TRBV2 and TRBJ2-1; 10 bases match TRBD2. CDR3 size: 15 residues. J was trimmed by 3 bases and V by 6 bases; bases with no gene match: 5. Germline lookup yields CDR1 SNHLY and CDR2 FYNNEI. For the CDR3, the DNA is TGTGCCAGCAGCGGACTAGCGGAGGACTACAATGAGCAGTTCTTC. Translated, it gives CASSGLAEDYNEQFF.

The CDR3 spells CASTPDRIYTEAFF. CDR3 nucleotide sequence: TGTGCCAGCACTCCGGACAGGATCTACACTGAAGCTTTCTTT. The genes are TRBV28 and TRBJ1-1; 7 bases are shared with TRBD1. Germline CDR1 MDHEN, CDR2 SYDVKM. The CDR3 spans 14 residues. Trimming cost V 7 bases and J 3 bases; bases outside gene matches: 8.

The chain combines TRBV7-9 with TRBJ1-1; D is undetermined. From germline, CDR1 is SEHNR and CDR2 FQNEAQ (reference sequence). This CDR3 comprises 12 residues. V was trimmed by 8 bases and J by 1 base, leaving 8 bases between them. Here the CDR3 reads CASQTGNTEAFF. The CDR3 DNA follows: TGTGCCAGCCAAACTGGGAACACTGAAGCTTTCTTT.

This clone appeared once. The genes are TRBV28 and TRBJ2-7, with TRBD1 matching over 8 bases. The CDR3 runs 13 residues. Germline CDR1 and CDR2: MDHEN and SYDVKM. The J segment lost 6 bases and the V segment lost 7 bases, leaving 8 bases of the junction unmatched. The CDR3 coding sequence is TGTGCCAGCACCCTTTCTGACAGGGGCGAGCAGTACTTC. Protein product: CASTLSDRGEQYF.

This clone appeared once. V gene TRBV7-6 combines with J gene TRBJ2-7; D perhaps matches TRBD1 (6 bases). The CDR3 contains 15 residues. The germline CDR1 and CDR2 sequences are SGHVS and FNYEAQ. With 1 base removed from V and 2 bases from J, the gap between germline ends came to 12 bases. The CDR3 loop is CASSLGAGVPYEQYF. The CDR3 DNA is TGTGCCAGCAGCTTAGGGGCAGGGGTTCCCTACGAGCAGTACTTC.

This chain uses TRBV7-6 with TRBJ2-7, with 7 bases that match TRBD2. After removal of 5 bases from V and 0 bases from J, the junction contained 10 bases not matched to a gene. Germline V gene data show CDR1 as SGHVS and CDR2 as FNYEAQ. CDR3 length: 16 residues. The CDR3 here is CASSQMAGEPSYEQYF. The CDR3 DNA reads TGTGCCAGCAGCCAAATGGCGGGGGAGCCCTCCTACGAGCAGTACTTC. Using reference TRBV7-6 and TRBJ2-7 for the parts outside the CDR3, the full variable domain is GAGVSQSPRYKVTKRGQDVALRCDPISGHVSLYWYRQALGQGPEFLTYFNYEAQQDKSGLPNDRFSAERPEGSISTLTIQRTEQRDSAMYRCASSQMAGEPSYEQYFGPGTRLTVT.

In DNA form, the CDR3 reads TGTGCCGGATCGACAGGGGTCTCGATATACAATGAGCAGTTCTTC. Translating gives CAGSTGVSIYNEQFF. The chain links TRBV10-3 to TRBJ2-1; 8 nucleotides line up with TRBD1. Unmatched junction bases numbered 13, after V lost 11 bases and J lost 4 bases. Germline CDR1 ENHRY, CDR2 SYGVKD. The CDR3 is 15 residues long.

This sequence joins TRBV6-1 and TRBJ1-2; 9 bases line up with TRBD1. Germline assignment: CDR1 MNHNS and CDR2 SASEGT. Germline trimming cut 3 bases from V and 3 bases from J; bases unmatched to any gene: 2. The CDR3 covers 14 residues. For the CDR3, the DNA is TGTGCCAGCAGTGAGGACAGGGGAGACTATGGCTACACCTTC. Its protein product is CASSEDRGDYGYTF.

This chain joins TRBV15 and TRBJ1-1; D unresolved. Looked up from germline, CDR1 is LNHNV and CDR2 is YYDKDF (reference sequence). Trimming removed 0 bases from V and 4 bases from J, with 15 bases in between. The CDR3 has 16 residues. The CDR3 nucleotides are TGTGCCACCAGCAGAGATCCCCTGTTGAGGGTCACTGAAGCTTTCTTT. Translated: CATSRDPLLRVTEAFF.

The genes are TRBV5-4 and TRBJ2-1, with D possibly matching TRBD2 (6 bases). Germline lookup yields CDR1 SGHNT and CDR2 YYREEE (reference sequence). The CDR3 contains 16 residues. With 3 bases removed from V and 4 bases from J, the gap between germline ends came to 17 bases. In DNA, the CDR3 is TGTGCCAGCAGCTCTAGCGTGTTTCGACCTTACAATGAGCAGTTCTTC. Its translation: CASSSSVFRPYNEQFF.

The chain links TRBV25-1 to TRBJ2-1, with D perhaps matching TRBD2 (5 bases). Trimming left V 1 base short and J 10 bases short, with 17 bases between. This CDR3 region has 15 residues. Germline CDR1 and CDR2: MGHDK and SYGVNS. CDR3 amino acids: CASSESALGRPEQFF. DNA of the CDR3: TGTGCCAGCAGTGAATCAGCACTTGGGAGACCCGAGCAGTTCTTC.

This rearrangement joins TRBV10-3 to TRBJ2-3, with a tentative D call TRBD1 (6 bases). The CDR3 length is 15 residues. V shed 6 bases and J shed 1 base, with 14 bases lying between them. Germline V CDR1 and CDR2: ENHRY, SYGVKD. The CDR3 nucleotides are TGTGCCATCAGCCTTGGACAGTCAGGCACAGATACGCAGTATTTT. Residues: CAISLGQSGTDTQYF.

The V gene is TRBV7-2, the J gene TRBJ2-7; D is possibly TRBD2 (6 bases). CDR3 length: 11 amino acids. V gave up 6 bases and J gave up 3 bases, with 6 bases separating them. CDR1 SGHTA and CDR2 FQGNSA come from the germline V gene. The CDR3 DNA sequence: TGTGCCAGCAGGGGGGGCTACGAGCAGTACTTC. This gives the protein CASRGGYEQYF.

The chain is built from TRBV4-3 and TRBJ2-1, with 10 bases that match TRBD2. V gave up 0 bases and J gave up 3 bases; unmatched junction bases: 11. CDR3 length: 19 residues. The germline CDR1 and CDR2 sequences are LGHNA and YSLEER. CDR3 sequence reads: CASSQDLPGLADSYNEQFF. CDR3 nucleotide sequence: TGCGCCAGCAGCCAAGATCTCCCCGGACTAGCGGACAGCTACAATGAGCAGTTCTTC.

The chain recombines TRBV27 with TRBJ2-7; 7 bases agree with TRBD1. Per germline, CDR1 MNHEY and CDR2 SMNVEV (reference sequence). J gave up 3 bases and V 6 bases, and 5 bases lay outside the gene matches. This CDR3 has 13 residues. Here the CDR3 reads CASSYRDSYEQYF. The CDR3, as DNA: TGTGCCAGCAGCTACCGGGACAGCTACGAGCAGTACTTC.

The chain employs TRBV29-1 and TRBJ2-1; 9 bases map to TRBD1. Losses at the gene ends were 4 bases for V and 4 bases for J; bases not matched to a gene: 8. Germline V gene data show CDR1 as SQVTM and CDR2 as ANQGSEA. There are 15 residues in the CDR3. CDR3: CSVGGTGGAYNEQFF. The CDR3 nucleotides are TGCAGCGTTGGGGGTACAGGGGGCGCATACAATGAGCAGTTCTTC.

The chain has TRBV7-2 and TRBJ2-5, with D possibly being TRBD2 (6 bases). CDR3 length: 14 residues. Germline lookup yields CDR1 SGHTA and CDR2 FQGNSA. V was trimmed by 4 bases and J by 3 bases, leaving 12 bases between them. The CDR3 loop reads CASSSGGGEETQYF. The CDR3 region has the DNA TGTGCCAGCAGCTCGGGCGGAGGGGAAGAGACCCAGTACTTC.